This entry describes one T cell receptor beta chain. As yet, its antigen is unknown. This sample stems from a study of vaccination effects on CD4 cells after COVID-19. Study background: Samples collected post-vaccine were obtained a median of 72 days after the second dose. Study results and caveats: Marked contraction was observed in infection-induced and vaccine-induced clones late after vaccination. Cross-reactivity toward common cold coronaviruses was confined to only 1 of 255 vaccine-induced clones in healthy vaccinees.

The CDR3 has 15 amino acids. Germline trimming cut 4 bases from V and 7 bases from J; bases unmatched to any gene: 8. Germline CDR1 KGHDR, CDR2 SFDVKD. Within the ViraFEST assay, antigen-specific CD4+ T cells underwent expansion with viral peptide pools prior to sequencing. Cultured cells yielded isolated CD4+ T cells after approximately nine days. Of the BNT162b2 and mRNA-1273 vaccines, participants received two doses of one or the other. In the cultures, half the medium was exchanged for IL-2 medium on days 3 and 7. Measured with immunoSEQ multiplex PCR; TCRdb has only the in-frame clones, and not every one. The sample holds roughly 24,000 clones, 60% to 80% seen once.

The source was CD4+ T cells from PBMCs cultured with SARS-CoV-2 spike peptides, collected after COVID-19 vaccination. The clonotype comes from a human donor who received a COVID-19 vaccine. Some clones in this sample may be carry-over from other donors' samples. The rearrangement links TRBV24-1 to TRBJ2-1, with 8 bases fitting TRBD2. CDR3 in amino acids: CATSDPGGLRNEQFF. In nucleotides, the CDR3 is TGTGCCACCAGTGACCCGGGGGGGCTGAGGAATGAGCAGTTCTTC.